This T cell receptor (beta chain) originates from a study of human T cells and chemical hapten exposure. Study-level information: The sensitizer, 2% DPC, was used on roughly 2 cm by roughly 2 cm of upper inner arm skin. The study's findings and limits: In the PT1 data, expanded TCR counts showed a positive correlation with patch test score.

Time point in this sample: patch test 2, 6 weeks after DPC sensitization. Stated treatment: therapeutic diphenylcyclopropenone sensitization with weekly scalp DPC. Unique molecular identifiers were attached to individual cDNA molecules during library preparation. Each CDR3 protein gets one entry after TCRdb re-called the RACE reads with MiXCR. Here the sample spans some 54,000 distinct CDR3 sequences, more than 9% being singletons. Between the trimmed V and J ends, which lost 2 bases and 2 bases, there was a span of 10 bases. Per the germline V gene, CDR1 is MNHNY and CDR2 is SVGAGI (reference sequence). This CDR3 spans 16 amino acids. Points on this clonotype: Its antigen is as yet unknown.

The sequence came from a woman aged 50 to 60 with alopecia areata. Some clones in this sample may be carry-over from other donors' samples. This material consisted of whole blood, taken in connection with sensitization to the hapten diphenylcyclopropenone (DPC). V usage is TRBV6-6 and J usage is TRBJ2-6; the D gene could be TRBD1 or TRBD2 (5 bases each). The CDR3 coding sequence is TGTGCCAGCAGTTACGATGGGGGAACTGGGGCCAACGTCCTGACTTTC. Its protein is CASSYDGGTGANVLTF.